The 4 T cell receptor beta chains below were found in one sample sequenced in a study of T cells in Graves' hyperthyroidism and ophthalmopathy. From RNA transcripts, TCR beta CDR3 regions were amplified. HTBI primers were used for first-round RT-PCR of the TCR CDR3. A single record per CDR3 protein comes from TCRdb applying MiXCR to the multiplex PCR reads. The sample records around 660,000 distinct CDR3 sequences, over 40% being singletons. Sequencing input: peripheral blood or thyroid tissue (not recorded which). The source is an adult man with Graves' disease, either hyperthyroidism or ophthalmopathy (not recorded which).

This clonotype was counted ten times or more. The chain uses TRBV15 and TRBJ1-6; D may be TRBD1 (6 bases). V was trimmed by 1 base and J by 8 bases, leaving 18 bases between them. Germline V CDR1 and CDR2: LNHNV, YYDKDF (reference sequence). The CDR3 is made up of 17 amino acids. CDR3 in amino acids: CATSRVVGTGRDSPLHF. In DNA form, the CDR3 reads TGTGCCACCAGCAGAGTGGTGGGTACAGGGAGGGATTCACCCCTCCACTTT.

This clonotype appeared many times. The CDR3 reads CATSGLQGYNSPLHF. Here the CDR3 DNA reads TGTGCCACCAGCGGACTACAGGGTTATAATTCACCCCTCCACTTT. The chain recombines TRBV15 with TRBJ1-6; tentative D call: TRBD1 (6 bases). Per germline, CDR1 LNHNV and CDR2 YYDKDF (reference sequence). There are 15 residues in the CDR3. Trimming left V 5 bases short and J 4 bases short, with 12 bases between.

The CDR3 bases are TGCAGCGTTGAAGATCGCCAGTCCTATGGCTACACCTTC. Protein product: CSVEDRQSYGYTF. This rearrangement joins TRBV29-1 to TRBJ1-2; the D is unclear. There are 13 residues in the CDR3. The germline V gene has CDR1 SQVTM and CDR2 ANQGSEA. V was shortened by 0 bases and J by 4 bases, with 9 bases between the two germline ends.

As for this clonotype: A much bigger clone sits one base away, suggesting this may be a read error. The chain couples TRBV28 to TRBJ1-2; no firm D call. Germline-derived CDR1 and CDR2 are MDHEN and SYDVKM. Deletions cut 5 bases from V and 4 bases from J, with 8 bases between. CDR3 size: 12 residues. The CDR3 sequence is CASSGSFYGYTF. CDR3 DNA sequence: TGTGCCAGCAGTGGCAGCTTCTATGGCTACACCTTC.